Presented here are 14 T cell receptor beta chains from one specimen sequenced in a study of shared clonotypes between healthy human individuals. Method: immunoSEQ multiplex PCR; TCRdb's copy keeps in-frame clones and lacks some. The table records about 2.4 million clones, roughly nine tenths of them present only once. The sample comprised naive CD4+ T cells sorted from blood. The subset: CD45RA+ positively selected. These TCRs come from a man between 18 and 35 years old in good health.

The table lists this clone with a count of one. The CDR3 is CSVETESARYEQYF. CDR3 nucleotides: TGCAGCGTTGAAACGGAATCGGCTAGATACGAGCAGTACTTC. The V call is TRBV29-1, the J call TRBJ2-7; D is uncertain. Looked up from germline, CDR1 is SQVTM and CDR2 is ANQGSEA. This CDR3 is built from 14 residues. Trimming stripped 2 bases from V and 4 bases from J, with 15 bases between.

The rearrangement joins TRBV5-1 to TRBJ2-3; 10 nucleotides agree with TRBD2. The junction had 8 bases not matched to a gene; V was cut back by 4 bases and J by 6 bases. CDR1 is SGHRS and CDR2 is YFSETQ in the germline V gene. There are 15 residues in the CDR3. CDR3 region: CASSISSGSFDTQYF. In DNA form, the CDR3 reads TGCGCCAGCAGCATATCTAGCGGGAGTTTTGATACGCAGTATTTT.

V is TRBV6-1 and J is TRBJ1-2; the match to TRBD1 covers 7 bases. In germline, CDR1 is MNHNS, CDR2 SASEGT. The CDR3 length is 15 residues. V lost 4 bases, J lost 4 bases, and 9 bases stayed unmatched. The CDR3 is CASSGTGGLAYGYTF. The CDR3, as DNA: TGTGCCAGCAGTGGGACAGGCGGGTTGGCCTATGGCTACACCTTC.

This chain links TRBV27 with TRBJ2-1; TRBD2 matches 9 bases. Trimming removed 7 bases from V and 4 bases from J; junction bases left unmatched: 14. This CDR3 has 17 amino acids. CDR1 MNHEY and CDR2 SMNVEV come from the germline V gene (reference sequence). DNA of the CDR3: TGTGCCAGCACCTGGAGCGGGGGGATAAACCTTTACAATGAGCAGTTCTTC. This sequence encodes CASTWSGGINLYNEQFF.

The gene calls are TRBV18 and TRBJ2-7; weak D call: TRBD2 (7 bases). Germline CDR1 is KGHSH and CDR2 is LQKENI. The length of the CDR3 is 14 residues. The germline V and J ends were trimmed by 6 bases and 5 bases, with 17 bases remaining between them. The CDR3 is CASSRGARGDEQYF. For the CDR3, the DNA is TGTGCCAGCTCCCGGGGGGCCCGCGGGGACGAGCAGTACTTC.

The rearrangement uses TRBV10-3 and TRBJ1-2; 8 nucleotides line up with TRBD1. The CDR3 has 14 amino acids. Per germline, CDR1 ENHRY and CDR2 SYGVKD. V lost 5 bases to trimming and J lost 2 bases; unmatched junction nucleotides: 4. The CDR3 region is CAISRTGLNYGYTF. CDR3 in DNA: TGTGCCATCAGTCGGACAGGGCTGAACTATGGCTACACCTTC.

The chain uses TRBV6-4 and TRBJ1-4; maybe TRBD1 (5 bases). V was cut by 3 bases and J by 3 bases, with 11 bases left in between. The CDR3 spans 15 residues. CDR1 and CDR2 (germline): MRHNA, SNTAGT. The CDR3 region has the DNA TGTGCCAGCAGTGAACGGCAGGGCGCTAATGAAAAACTGTTTTTT. Residues: CASSERQGANEKLFF.

The chain carries TRBV9 and TRBJ2-2; D might be TRBD1 (5 bases). The CDR3 totals 16 residues. V gave up 2 bases and J gave up 2 bases, with 13 bases separating them. Germline V gene data show CDR1 as SGDLS and CDR2 as YYNGEE. The DNA for the CDR3 is TGTGCCAGCAGCGTGACACAGGCACCCAACACCGGGGAGCTGTTTTTT. It is translated as CASSVTQAPNTGELFF.

As to this clone: Other DNA sequences in the same sample also yield this CDR3. This chain joins TRBV7-2 and TRBJ2-3; TRBD2 agrees at 8 bases. The ends lost 4 bases at V and 1 base at J; junction bases unmatched: 4. CDR3 length: 15 residues. Germline CDR1 is SGHTA and CDR2 is FQGNSA. CDR3 sequence (DNA): TGTGCCAGCAGCTCAAGCGGGAGCCGCACAGATACGCAGTATTTT. Its protein product is CASSSSGSRTDTQYF.

A word on this clone: This sample includes further DNA sequences coding for the same CDR3. This chain joins TRBV19 and TRBJ1-2, with no clear D. Between the trimmed V and J ends, which lost 4 bases and 2 bases, there was a span of 8 bases. This CDR3 is built from 13 residues. CDR1 and CDR2 from the germline V gene are LNHDA and SQIVND (reference sequence). CDR3 DNA: TGTGCCAGTAGTAGGACGGAGAACTATGGCTACACCTTC. Its protein product is CASSRTENYGYTF. Together with reference TRBV19 and TRBJ1-2, the CDR3 gives the full variable domain: DGGITQSPKYLFRKEGQNVTLSCEQNLNHDAMYWYRQDPGQGLRLIYYSQIVNDFQKGDIAEGYSVSREKKESFPLTVTSAQKNPTAFYLCASSRTENYGYTFGSGTRLTVV.

The J gene is TRBJ2-5, the V gene TRBV15, with 8 bases aligning to TRBD2. Germline assignment: CDR1 LNHNV and CDR2 YYDKDF (reference sequence). Trimming took 2 bases from V and 2 from J; bases not matched to a gene: 13. The CDR3 is 18 amino acids. In DNA, the CDR3 is TGTGCCACCAGCAGAACCACGATGGCGGGAGGAGGTCAAGAGACCCAGTACTTC. This gives the protein CATSRTTMAGGGQETQYF.

J is TRBJ2-4 and V is TRBV5-6; no clear D. Germline loops: CDR1 SGHDT, CDR2 YYEEEE. V dropped 0 bases and J dropped 0 bases, with 4 bases sitting between them. The CDR3 loop spans 14 amino acids. In nucleotides, the CDR3 is TGTGCCAGCAGCTTGGCGGCAGCCAAAAACATTCAGTACTTC. Protein: CASSLAAAKNIQYF. Drawing the rest from reference TRBV5-6 and TRBJ2-4, the complete variable domain is DAGVTQSPTHLIKTRGQQVTLRCSPKSGHDTVSWYQQALGQGPQFIFQYYEEEERQRGNFPDRFSGHQFPNYSSELNVNALLLGDSALYLCASSLAAAKNIQYFGAGTRLSVL.

This rearrangement joins TRBV5-4 to TRBJ2-6; D is unclear. With 4 bases removed from V and 2 bases from J, the gap between germline ends came to 13 bases. From germline, CDR1 is SGHNT and CDR2 YYREEE (reference sequence). The CDR3 sequence is 16 residues long. CDR3 sequence reads: CASSPNIGAGANVLTF. In nucleotides, the CDR3 is TGTGCCAGCAGCCCGAACATTGGGGCTGGGGCCAACGTCCTGACTTTC.

This clone was recorded only once. The chain employs TRBV6-1 and TRBJ1-1; tentatively, D is TRBD1 (5 bases). The CDR3 extends over 13 amino acids. V was cut by 8 bases and J by 6 bases, with 16 bases left in between. Germline CDR1 and CDR2: MNHNS and SASEGT. CDR3: CASLTGLRPEAFF. Written as DNA, the CDR3 is TGTGCCAGCCTAACAGGCCTCCGGCCTGAAGCTTTCTTT.